Sequencing of this TCR beta chain was carried out in a study of T cell responses to AZD1222 COVID-19 vaccine. Study-wide points: Possibly, clonal diversity was underestimated; donors were largely white British and included more females.

CDR1 and CDR2 (germline): SGHVS, FQNEAQ. This CDR3 spans 13 amino acids. Between the trimmed V and J ends, which lost 3 bases and 7 bases, there was a span of 13 bases. TCRdb's copy holds only in-frame clones and misses some; the assay was immunoSEQ multiplex PCR. The sample includes about 130,000 clones, roughly 92% of them seen just once. For this clone: As yet, its antigen is unknown.

J is TRBJ2-7 and V is TRBV7-8; weak D call: TRBD2 (5 bases). This material consisted of peripheral blood, taken 28 days after the second AZD1222 dose. The TCR was taken from an adult who received the AZD1222 COVID-19 vaccine. The chain's CDR3 is CASSLSRVGEQYF. The CDR3 coding sequence is TGTGCCAGCAGCTTGTCGAGGGTGGGGGAGCAGTACTTC.